This entry is about one T cell receptor beta chain. Antigen unknown. This sample stems from a study of Tregs in tolerant kidney transplant recipients. Turning to the study itself: After approximately six days with irradiated graft donor PBMCs, CFSE-labeled recipient PBMCs were FACS-sorted. Notes on the study in general: Few patients were studied, so findings need validation in larger groups. Expanding Tregs on activated donor B cells appeared to best identify donor-specific TCRbeta clones. Biological reproducibility was not directly addressed, but technical replication error appeared minimal.

The CDR3 consists of 15 residues. Trimming cost V 0 bases and J 5 bases, with 13 bases left between them. Per the germline V gene, CDR1 is MGHRA and CDR2 is YSYEKL. Profiling relied on immunoSEQ multiplex PCR, and the TCRdb table lists in-frame clones only, not all of them. This table has 8,000 to 9,500 clones, about half appearing once. The sample was CD4+ T cells from blood cultured with allogeneic cells. The clonotype was recovered from a human donor in good health. This sequence joins TRBV4-1 and TRBJ1-2, with a possible D match to TRBD1 (5 bases). CDR3 in amino acids: CASSQEGREWYGYTF. The CDR3 region has the DNA TGCGCCAGCAGCCAAGAGGGCAGGGAATGGTATGGCTACACCTTC.